Detailed here is one T cell receptor (beta chain). The CDR3 spans 15 residues. Germline CDR1 reads SQVTM; CDR2 reads ANQGSEA. The trim removed 6 bases at V and 1 base at J, leaving 7 bases unmatched. TCRdb's copy holds only in-frame clones and misses some; the assay was immunoSEQ multiplex PCR. The sample has about 76,000 clones; more than 75% are singletons. The sample comes from a study of OX40 agonist ivuxolimab in advanced cancers. Here the sequenced sample was CD4+ or CD8+ T cells sorted from blood, taken in a trial of the OX40 agonist ivuxolimab. The receptor was isolated from an adult with an advanced solid tumor such as melanoma, head and neck, liver or kidney cancer. The chain has TRBV29-1 and TRBJ1-5, with TRBD1 matching 9 bases. In nucleotides, the CDR3 is TGCAGCGTCAAAACAGGGGGCGCAAGCAATCAGCCCCAGCATTTT. Encoded protein: CSVKTGGASNQPQHF. Full variable domain (rest looked up from reference TRBV29-1 and TRBJ1-5): SAVISQKPSRDICQRGTSLTIQCQVDSQVTMMFWYRQQPGQSLTLIATANQGSEATYESGFVIDKFPISRPNLTFSTLTVSNMSPEDSSIYLCSVKTGGASNQPQHFGDGTRLSIL.